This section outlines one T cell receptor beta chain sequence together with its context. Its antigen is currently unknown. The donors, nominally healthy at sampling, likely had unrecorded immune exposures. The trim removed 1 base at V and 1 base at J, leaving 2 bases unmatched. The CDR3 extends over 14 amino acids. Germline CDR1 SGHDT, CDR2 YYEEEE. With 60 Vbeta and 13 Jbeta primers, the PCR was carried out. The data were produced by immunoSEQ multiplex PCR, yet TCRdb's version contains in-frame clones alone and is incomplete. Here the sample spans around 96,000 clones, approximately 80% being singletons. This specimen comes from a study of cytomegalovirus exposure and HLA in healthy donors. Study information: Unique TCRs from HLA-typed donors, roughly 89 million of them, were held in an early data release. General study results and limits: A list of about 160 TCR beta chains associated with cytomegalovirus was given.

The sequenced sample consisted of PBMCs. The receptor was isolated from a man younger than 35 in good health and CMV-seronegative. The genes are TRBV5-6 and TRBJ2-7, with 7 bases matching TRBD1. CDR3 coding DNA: TGTGCCAGCAGCTTGTGGGACAGATCCTACGAGCAGTACTTC. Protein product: CASSLWDRSYEQYF.